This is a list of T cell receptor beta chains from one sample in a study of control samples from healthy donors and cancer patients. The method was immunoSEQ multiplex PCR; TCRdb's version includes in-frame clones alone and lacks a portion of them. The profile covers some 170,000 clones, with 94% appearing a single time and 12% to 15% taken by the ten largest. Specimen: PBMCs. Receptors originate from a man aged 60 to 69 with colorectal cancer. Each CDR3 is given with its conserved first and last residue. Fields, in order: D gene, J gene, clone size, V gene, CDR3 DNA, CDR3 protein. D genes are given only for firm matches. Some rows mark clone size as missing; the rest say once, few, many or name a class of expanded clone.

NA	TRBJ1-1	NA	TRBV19	TGTGCCAGTAGTATAGTTGGGACAAACACTGAAGCTTTCTTT	CASSIVGTNTEAFF
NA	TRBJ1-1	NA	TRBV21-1	TGTGCCAGCAGCACCCTGGGGCAGGTTCAGGGAGCTTTCTTT	CASSTLGQVQGAFF
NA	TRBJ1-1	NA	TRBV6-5	TGTGCCAGTATGGGGCAGGGAAGTACTGAAGCTTTCTTT	CASMGQGSTEAFF
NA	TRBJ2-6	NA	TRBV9	TGTGCCAGCAGCGTAGAGGGGAGGACAGGCTACTCTGGGGCCAACGTCCTGACTTTC	CASSVEGRTGYSGANVLTF
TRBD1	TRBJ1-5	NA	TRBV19	TGTGCCAGTACCGCCGGGACAGGGGATCAGCCCCAGCATTTT	CASTAGTGDQPQHF
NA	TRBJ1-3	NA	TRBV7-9	TGTGCCAGCAGCTTAGAGGAAAACACCATATATTTT	CASSLEENTIYF
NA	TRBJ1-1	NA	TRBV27	TGTGCCAGCAGTCTATCCATGGGTTATAAGGCTACTGAAGCTTTCTTT	CASSLSMGYKATEAFF
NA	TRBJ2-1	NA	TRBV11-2	TGTGCCAGCAGTAGGACGCGGGGGCCCTACAATGAGCAGTTCTTC	CASSRTRGPYNEQFF
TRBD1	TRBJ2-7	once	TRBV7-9	TGTGCCAGCAGCTTGGGACAGGGCCACGAGCAGTACTTC	CASSLGQGHEQYF
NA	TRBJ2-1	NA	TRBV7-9	TGTGCCAGCAGCTCTACATATGACGTCGACAATGAGCAGTTCTTC	CASSSTYDVDNEQFF
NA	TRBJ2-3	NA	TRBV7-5	TGTGCCAGAAGCTCACCCCGCTATTATGCGGGGGGGCCGTGGGATACGCAGTATTTT	CARSSPRYYAGGPWDTQYF
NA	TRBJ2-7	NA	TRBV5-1	TGCGCCAGCAGCTCGGGACCGCCAGCAGGAGAGCAGTACTTC	CASSSGPPAGEQYF
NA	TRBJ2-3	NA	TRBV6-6	TGTGCCAGCAGTTACTCGAAGTTTGCAGATACGCAGTATTTT	CASSYSKFADTQYF
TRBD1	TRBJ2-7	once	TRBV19	TGTGCCAGTAGTTCTGGACAGGGGGTGAACGAGCAGTACTTC	CASSSGQGVNEQYF
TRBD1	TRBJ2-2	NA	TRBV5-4	TGTGCCAGCAGCTTGGGGACAGGGACCAACACCGGGGAGCTGTTTTTT	CASSLGTGTNTGELFF
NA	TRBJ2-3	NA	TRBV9	TGTGCCAGCAGCGGGGGGGTGAGCACAGATACGCAGTATTTT	CASSGGVSTDTQYF
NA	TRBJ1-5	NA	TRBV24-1	TGTGCCACCAGTGGGGGTACAGGGATGGGTCAGCCCCAGCATTTT	CATSGGTGMGQPQHF
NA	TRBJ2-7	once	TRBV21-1	TGTGCCAGCACCTGGACTAGCGGGGGGTATCACTACGAGCAGTACTTC	CASTWTSGGYHYEQYF
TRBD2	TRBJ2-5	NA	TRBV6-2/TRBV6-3	TGTGCCAGCATTCACTCCCAGCGGGGGGGTGTGCAGACCCAGTACTTC	CASIHSQRGGVQTQYF
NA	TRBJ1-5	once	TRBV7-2	TGTGCCAGCAGCTTAATCCAAGGCAATCAGCCCCAGCATTTT	CASSLIQGNQPQHF
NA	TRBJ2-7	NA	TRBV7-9	TGTGCCAGCAGCTTGGGGGGGGCCGAGCAGTACTTC	CASSLGGAEQYF
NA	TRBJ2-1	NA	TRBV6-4	TGTGCCAGCAGTGACACGGCCCAGGCGCAGTTCTTC	CASSDTAQAQFF
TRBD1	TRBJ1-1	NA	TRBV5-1	TGCGCCAGCAGCTTGGAGGGACAGGGGGTACAAGCTTTCTTT	CASSLEGQGVQAFF